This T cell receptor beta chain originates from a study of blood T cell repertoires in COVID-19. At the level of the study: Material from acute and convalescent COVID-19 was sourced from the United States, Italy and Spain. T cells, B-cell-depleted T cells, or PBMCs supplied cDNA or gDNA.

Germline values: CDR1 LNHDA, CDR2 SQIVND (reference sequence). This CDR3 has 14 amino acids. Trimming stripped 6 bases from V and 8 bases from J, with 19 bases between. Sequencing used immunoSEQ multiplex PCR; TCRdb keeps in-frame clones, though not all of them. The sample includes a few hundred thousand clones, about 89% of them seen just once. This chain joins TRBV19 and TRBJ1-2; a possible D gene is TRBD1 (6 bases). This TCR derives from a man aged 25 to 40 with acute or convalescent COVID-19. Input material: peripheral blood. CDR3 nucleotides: TGTGCCAGTAGCCCGTCTACAGGGATGCGGGGCTACACCTTC. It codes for CASSPSTGMRGYTF. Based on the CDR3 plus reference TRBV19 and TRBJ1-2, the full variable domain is DGGITQSPKYLFRKEGQNVTLSCEQNLNHDAMYWYRQDPGQGLRLIYYSQIVNDFQKGDIAEGYSVSREKKESFPLTVTSAQKNPTAFYLCASSPSTGMRGYTFGSGTRLTVV.